One TCR beta chain is described in this entry. Its cognate antigen has yet to be identified. Base qualities are not recorded, but no much larger clone differs from it by a single base. The immunoSEQ assay was used to sequence TCR beta chain CDR3 regions from genomic DNA. Primers annealing to V and J segments amplified rearranged VDJ segments. The study's own analysis went as follows. Clonality and richness metrics were computed with the ImmunoSeq Analyzer software. To find clones with differing abundance between regions, Fisher's exact test was applied together with a beta-binomial method for extra stringency. TCRdb retrieved this table from immuneACCESS and kept in-frame rearrangements only. Not all clones are present; in checked studies, unresolved V genes account for under half, and no reason is known for the remainder. That table is the source of V, J and clone size, and D and trimming were worked out from the DNA. The sample table shows some 7,000 clones, and about 50% are seen once. Of the sample, over 11% is held by the ten largest clones.

This record belongs to a study of intratumoral heterogeneity in liver cancer. With regard to the full study: Across the full approximately 15-patient cohort, most patients were male and a median age of about 61 years was recorded. To investigate intratumor heterogeneity, the study integrated RNA-seq, DNA sequencing, TCR-seq and SNP array data drawn from multiple regions of hepatocellular carcinoma specimens. A total of 71 multiregional samples from roughly 15 HCC patients, consisting of roughly 50 tumoral and some 20 adjacent nontumoral regions, were included in the overall cohort.

Samples labelled H were derived from distinct, geographically separated regions of the hepatocellular carcinoma nodule. Every patient had early-stage hepatocellular carcinoma and went to surgical resection without receiving any prior therapy. No macroscopic evidence of necrosis or hemorrhage was present in the sampled areas. TCR sequencing (ImmunoSeq) was performed on multiple regions from a couple of patients. Frozen resection tissue samples were collected at a distance of at least 1 cm from each other. Genomic DNA was extracted from bulk tissue using the DNeasy blood and tissue kit. On the study overall, not on this receptor specifically: TCR sequencing reportedly confirmed RNA-seq-based estimates of regional differences in tumor-infiltrating lymphocyte burden. In every sequenced patient, tumor region b showed significantly fewer unique T-cell clonal expansions than tumor region a. The authors noted a relatively low number of patients and under-sampled tumor-infiltrating lymphocyte representation as limitations. Overall T cell clonality did not differ significantly between tumor regions within either sequenced patient.

The CDR1 and CDR2 encoded by the germline V gene are SGHRS and YFSETQ. V is pared back by 0 bases and J by 3 bases, with 10 bases lying between the germline termini. The CDR3 has 15 amino acids, counting the end cysteine and phenylalanine. Only the CDR3 DNA stays, 45 bases, in frame from base 1. This sequence was found in a man aged 65 to 79 with hepatocellular carcinoma. The sequence is built from TRBV5-1 and TRBJ1-5; 5 matching bases give a weak D call of TRBD1. Sequenced here: tumor tissue, sampled before any cancer treatment. The bases read TGCGCCAGCAGCTTGGGGGGGGATTTCAATCAGCCCCAGCATTTT. Protein translation: CASSLGGDFNQPQHF.